The source of this T cell receptor beta chain is a study of PD-1 blockade in classical Hodgkin lymphoma. Turning to the study itself: Patients had nivolumab dosed at 3 mg/kg, delivered intravenously every 2 weeks. Broader study findings: Complete responders possessed baseline diversity comparable to newly diagnosed patients.

With regard to this clone: No antigen is known for it.

V trimming: 4 bases; J trimming: 5 bases; junction bases outside the gene matches: 10. Looked up from germline, CDR1 is SGDLS and CDR2 is YYNGEE. This CDR3 has 15 residues. Each and every patient relapsed after autologous stem cell transplantation, and patients got differing brentuximab vedotin exposure. The CD8+ T cells came from thawed PBMCs through magnetic negative selection. TCRdb's table, derived via immunoSEQ multiplex PCR, lists solely in-frame clones and lacks some. Among over a thousand clones listed, more than 65% were seen once. The sequence derives from a human donor with classical Hodgkin lymphoma. The chain joins TRBV9 to TRBJ2-3; 7 nucleotides match TRBD2. The specimen was CD8+ T cells from blood, collected at baseline. As DNA, the CDR3 is TGTGCCAGCAGCCCAATTTCGGGGGGAGTAGATACGCAGTATTTT. Translating gives CASSPISGGVDTQYF.